This TCR beta chain was profiled in a study of blood T cell repertoires in COVID-19. The wider study: PBMCs, B-cell-depleted T cells, or T cells provided the cDNA or gDNA that made up the material.

In the authors' workflow: Estimated nucleated cell counts came from reference gene primer amplification. The method was immunoSEQ multiplex PCR; TCRdb's version includes in-frame clones alone and lacks a portion of them. V and J calls and clone size are those listed in that table; D and trimming were worked out from the DNA. The profile shows about 400,000 clones, around 90% of them singletons. The germline V gene has CDR1 MNHEY and CDR2 SVGAGI. This CDR3 contains 14 residues. V was clipped by 2 bases and J by 5 bases; unmatched bases: 3. The sequence derives from a middle-aged man with acute or convalescent COVID-19. V and J are TRBV6-5 and TRBJ2-1, with TRBD2 identical over 7 bases. Sequencing was performed on peripheral blood. Here the CDR3 reads CASSYSGENNEQFF. The DNA for the CDR3 is TGTGCCAGCAGTTACAGCGGGGAGAACAATGAGCAGTTCTTC.